The clone carrying this TCR beta chain has only a few counts. Antigen specificity is unknown. The assay was immunoSEQ multiplex PCR, and TCRdb's table has in-frame clones only and misses some. The sample carries 950,000 to 1,100,000 clones, under 80% recorded once. This record belongs to a study of shared clonotypes between healthy human individuals. Regarding the study as a whole: Enrolling few donors narrowed the genetic and exposure-history diversity that was represented.

Trimming left V 4 bases short and J 4 bases short, with 21 bases between. CDR3 size: 17 residues. The germline gives CDR1 SGHNT, CDR2 YYREEE (reference sequence). The sequence was obtained from a man between 18 and 29 years old in good health. The sample taken for sequencing was memory CD4+ T cells sorted from blood. This sample's subset: CD45RA-negative fraction. The chain combines TRBV5-4 with TRBJ1-3; D is possibly TRBD1 (6 bases). DNA for the CDR3: TGTGCCAGCAGCCCGGCGCCAATACAGGGTTTGGGAAACACCATATATTTT. Its translation: CASSPAPIQGLGNTIYF.